A selection of T cell receptor beta chains follows, all from one sample in a study of blood T cells in healthy people across ages. TCRdb redid the calling of the 5' RACE reads with MiXCR, one entry per CDR3 protein. Of about 680,000 distinct CDR3 sequences listed, 45% to 50% are singletons. Sequenced sample: blood. The source of these receptors is a woman between 55 and 75 years old in good health. Both conserved end residues are part of each CDR3. A D gene is named only where the DNA matches it firmly. Clone size is not always given. Where it is, it says once, few, many or a class for expanded clones.

j_call,clone_size,v_call,d_call,cdr3_aa,cdr3_nt
TRBJ2-7,few,TRBV10-3,.,CAISQSKKRSTYEQYF,TGTGCCATCAGTCAGTCGAAGAAGCGATCCACTTACGAGCAGTACTTC
TRBJ2-7,.,TRBV10-3,TRBD1,CAIRGQGGSEGQYF,TGTGCCATCAGGGGACAGGGCGGTTCGGAAGGGCAGTACTTC
TRBJ2-7,.,TRBV7-9,TRBD1,CASSSPDRGEQYF,TGTGCCAGCAGTTCCCCGGACAGGGGCGAGCAGTACTTC
TRBJ1-1,.,TRBV5-1,.,CASSLFMITEAFF,TGCGCCAGCAGCTTGTTCATGATCACTGAAGCTTTCTTT
TRBJ2-5,.,TRBV20-1,.,CSARDIGPGETQYF,TGCAGTGCTAGAGATATCGGACCAGGGGAGACCCAGTACTTC
TRBJ2-2,.,TRBV3-1,TRBD2,CASSQIGLGGELFF,TGTGCCAGCAGCCAAATAGGACTAGGCGGGGAGCTGTTTTTT
TRBJ1-6,.,TRBV30,.,CAWKMSISAGVWSPLHF,TGTGCCTGGAAAATGTCAATCTCAGCGGGAGTGTGGTCACCCCTCCACTTT
TRBJ2-7,.,TRBV10-3,TRBD1,CAISEPGQVDYEQYF,TGTGCCATCAGTGAGCCCGGACAGGTAGACTACGAGCAGTACTTC
TRBJ2-6,.,TRBV2,TRBD1,CASTWDRVPSSGANVLTF,TGTGCCAGCACTTGGGACAGGGTCCCTTCCTCTGGGGCCAACGTCCTGACTTTC
TRBJ2-1,.,TRBV10-3,TRBD1,CAISARQGAGHEQFF,TGTGCCATCAGTGCCCGACAGGGGGCCGGCCATGAGCAGTTCTTC
TRBJ1-6,.,TRBV21-1,.,CASSIRKDGGADNSPLHF,TGTGCCAGCAGCATACGAAAGGATGGGGGCGCCGATAATTCACCCCTCCACTTT
TRBJ2-1,few,TRBV27,TRBD1,CASSPRRGTGYNEQFF,TGTGCCAGCAGCCCCCGAAGGGGGACAGGCTACAATGAGCAGTTCTTC
TRBJ2-3,.,TRBV2,.,CVSTRRGGTDTQYF,TGTGTCAGCACCAGGAGGGGAGGCACAGATACGCAGTATTTT
TRBJ1-5,.,TRBV7-8,.,CASSLMRGGQGLNQPQHF,TGTGCCAGCAGCTTAATGAGGGGGGGGCAGGGGCTCAATCAGCCCCAGCATTTT
TRBJ2-3,few,TRBV7-8,TRBD2,CASSTRLAELQYF,TGTGCCAGCAGCACCCGACTAGCGGAATTGCAGTATTTT
TRBJ1-2,.,TRBV6-2/TRBV6-3,.,CASSYLWTDYYGYTF,TGTGCCAGCAGTTACCTGTGGACGGACTACTATGGCTACACCTTC
TRBJ1-2,.,TRBV9,.,CASSVAPSSGTVNYGYTF,TGTGCCAGCAGCGTAGCCCCGTCAAGCGGGACTGTTAACTATGGCTACACCTTC
TRBJ1-5,.,TRBV6-2/TRBV6-3,.,CATTDYSNQPQHF,TGTGCCACGACGGACTATAGCAATCAGCCCCAGCATTTT
TRBJ1-4,.,TRBV5-1,TRBD1,CASRTGPGEKLFF,TGCGCCAGTCGGACAGGGCCTGGTGAAAAACTGTTTTTT
TRBJ1-6,few,TRBV6-2/TRBV6-3,.,CTSSYSNSPLHF,TGTACCAGCAGTTACTCCAATTCACCCCTCCACTTT
TRBJ2-1,few,TRBV30,TRBD2,CAWRLKSISGTSEFYNEQFF,TGTGCCTGGAGGCTGAAAAGTATATCCGGGACTAGCGAGTTCTACAATGAGCAGTTCTTC
TRBJ2-5,.,TRBV29-1,TRBD1,CSVAGQQETQYF,TGCAGCGTTGCGGGACAGCAAGAGACCCAGTACTTC
TRBJ2-1,.,TRBV20-1,.,CSARSLGGYNEQFF,TGCAGTGCTAGATCACTTGGCGGCTACAATGAGCAGTTCTTC
TRBJ2-1,.,TRBV27,.,CASRRRTSKRNEQFF,TGTGCCAGCCGCCGGAGGACCTCAAAGCGGAATGAGCAGTTCTTC
TRBJ2-1,.,TRBV5-1,.,CASSNQGDEQFF,TGCGCCAGCAGCAATCAGGGAGACGAGCAGTTCTTC
TRBJ2-5,.,TRBV9,TRBD2,CASSTPGGAETQYF,TGTGCCAGCAGCACTCCGGGAGGGGCAGAGACCCAGTACTTC
TRBJ2-7,few,TRBV7-2,TRBD2,CASSLGTSGEQYF,TGTGCCAGCAGCTTAGGGACTAGCGGCGAGCAGTACTTC
TRBJ2-1,.,TRBV29-1,TRBD1,CSTPPGLGQGPSGEQFF,TGCAGCACCCCTCCTGGTTTGGGACAGGGGCCTTCGGGTGAGCAGTTCTTC
TRBJ2-3,once,TRBV5-1,.,CASSLSRGTSTDTQYF,TGCGCCAGCAGCTTGTCGCGCGGGACTAGCACAGATACGCAGTATTTT
TRBJ2-1,.,TRBV7-3,TRBD1,CASGTGAYNEQFF,TGTGCCAGCGGGACAGGGGCCTACAATGAGCAGTTCTTC
TRBJ2-7,few,TRBV14,.,CASSHWRGNPYEQYF,TGTGCCAGCAGCCATTGGAGGGGGAACCCCTACGAGCAGTACTTC
TRBJ2-6,few,TRBV7-2,.,CASSPKDPGANVLTF,TGTGCCAGCAGCCCTAAGGACCCTGGGGCCAACGTCCTGACTTTC
TRBJ2-2,.,TRBV29-1,TRBD2,CSVDAGAGELFF,TGCAGCGTTGATGCGGGGGCCGGGGAGCTGTTTTTT
TRBJ2-5,few,TRBV20-1,TRBD2,CSARALAGAEQYF,TGCAGTGCTAGAGCCCTAGCGGGAGCTGAGCAGTACTTC
TRBJ1-1,.,TRBV11-2,.,CASSLGRQGGTEAFF,TGTGCCAGCAGCTTGGGACGGCAGGGAGGAACTGAAGCTTTCTTT
TRBJ2-5,.,TRBV20-1,.,CSARTRRASETQYF,TGCAGTGCAAGAACTAGGAGGGCTTCGGAGACCCAGTACTTC
TRBJ2-1,.,TRBV7-9,TRBD2,CASSSAPGTSGRVRFGEQFF,TGTGCCAGCAGCTCAGCCCCCGGGACTAGCGGGAGGGTCCGATTTGGTGAGCAGTTCTTC
TRBJ1-2,.,TRBV10-3,TRBD1,CAISLRQGSLGYTF,TGTGCCATCAGCTTACGACAGGGATCCTTGGGGTACACCTTC
TRBJ1-2,few,TRBV27,.,CASSWGVKDGYTF,TGTGCCAGCAGTTGGGGGGTAAAGGATGGCTACACCTTC
TRBJ1-1,.,TRBV5-1,TRBD1,CASSWLTGDRTEAFF,TGCGCCAGCAGCTGGCTTACAGGGGATCGGACTGAAGCTTTCTTT
TRBJ2-1,.,TRBV5-1,TRBD2,CASSSTGTSGSNEQFF,TGCGCCAGCAGCTCTACCGGGACTAGCGGGAGTAATGAGCAGTTCTTC
TRBJ2-3,.,TRBV5-6,TRBD2,CASSLGPPSGRGADTQYF,TGTGCCAGCAGCTTGGGCCCCCCTAGCGGGAGGGGGGCAGATACGCAGTATTTT
TRBJ2-7,.,TRBV7-6,.,CASSLATGGDEQYF,TGTGCCAGCAGCTTAGCGACCGGGGGAGACGAGCAGTACTTC
TRBJ2-7,.,TRBV6-1,TRBD2,CASRGAGLAGSYEQYF,TGTGCCAGCAGGGGTGCTGGGCTAGCGGGATCCTACGAGCAGTACTTC
TRBJ2-6,.,TRBV20-1,.,CSGVGRTNSGANVLTF,TGCAGTGGAGTGGGACGGACCAACTCTGGGGCCAACGTCCTGACTTTC
TRBJ1-4,.,TRBV20-1,.,CSAPNVGGGEKLFF,TGCAGTGCGCCTAATGTCGGGGGTGGTGAAAAACTGTTTTTT
TRBJ1-2,.,TRBV11-2,.,CASNKVAEYGYGYTF,TGTGCCAGCAACAAGGTGGCAGAATATGGCTATGGCTACACCTTC
TRBJ1-1,.,TRBV27,TRBD1,CASSFSAGTGHTEAFF,TGTGCCAGCAGCTTCTCTGCCGGGACAGGGCACACTGAAGCTTTCTTT
TRBJ1-4,.,TRBV28,.,CAGVTQGATNEKLFF,TGTGCCGGCGTGACACAGGGCGCAACTAATGAAAAACTGTTTTTT
TRBJ1-2,.,TRBV25-1,.,CASSKTGQTNYGYTF,TGTGCCAGCAGTAAAACTGGACAGACTAACTATGGCTACACCTTC
TRBJ2-7,.,TRBV29-1,TRBD2,CSVEIRGRSEEYEQYF,TGCAGCGTTGAGATACGCGGGAGGTCCGAAGAATACGAGCAGTACTTC
TRBJ2-7,.,TRBV5-1,.,CASSLRQVSYEQYF,TGCGCCAGCAGCTTACGCCAGGTTTCCTACGAGCAGTACTTC
TRBJ2-7,.,TRBV7-8,.,CASSLRDTGYEQYF,TGTGCCAGCAGCTTGAGGGACACGGGGTACGAGCAGTACTTC
TRBJ2-1,few,TRBV9,.,CASSVVRNEQFF,TGTGCCAGCAGCGTAGTAAGGAACGAGCAGTTCTTC
TRBJ2-5,few,TRBV2,TRBD2,CASSGEGRVETQYF,TGTGCCAGCAGTGGGGAGGGCAGGGTTGAGACCCAGTACTTC
TRBJ2-1,.,TRBV24-1,TRBD2,CATSDGVGTNRYNEQFF,TGTGCCACCAGTGATGGGGTAGGGACTAACCGGTACAATGAGCAGTTCTTC
TRBJ2-3,few,TRBV25-1,.,CASRESGADTQYF,TGTGCCAGCAGGGAATCGGGGGCAGATACGCAGTATTTT
TRBJ1-5,.,TRBV4-3,.,CASSQDLLRLGNQPQHF,TGCGCCAGCAGCCAAGATCTTTTGAGGCTAGGCAATCAGCCCCAGCATTTT
TRBJ2-1,.,TRBV2,.,CASSVITGETQFF,TGTGCCAGCAGTGTAATAACGGGAGAGACCCAGTTCTTC
TRBJ2-1,.,TRBV29-1,TRBD2,CSVGEGTSGRAGWNEQFF,TGCAGCGTCGGGGAGGGGACTAGCGGGAGGGCCGGGTGGAATGAGCAGTTCTTC